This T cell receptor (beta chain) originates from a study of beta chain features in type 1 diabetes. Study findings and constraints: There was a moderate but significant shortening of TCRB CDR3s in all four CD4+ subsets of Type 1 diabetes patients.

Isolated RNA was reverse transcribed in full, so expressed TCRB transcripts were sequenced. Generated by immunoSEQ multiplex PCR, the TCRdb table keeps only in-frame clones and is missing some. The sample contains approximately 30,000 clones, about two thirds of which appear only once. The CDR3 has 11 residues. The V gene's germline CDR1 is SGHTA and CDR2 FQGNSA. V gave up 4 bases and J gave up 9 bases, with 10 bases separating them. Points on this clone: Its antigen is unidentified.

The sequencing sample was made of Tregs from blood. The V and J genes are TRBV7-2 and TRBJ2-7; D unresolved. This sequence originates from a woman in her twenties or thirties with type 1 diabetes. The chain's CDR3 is CASSSAQTQYF. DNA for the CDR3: TGTGCCAGCAGCTCGGCACAGACGCAGTACTTC.